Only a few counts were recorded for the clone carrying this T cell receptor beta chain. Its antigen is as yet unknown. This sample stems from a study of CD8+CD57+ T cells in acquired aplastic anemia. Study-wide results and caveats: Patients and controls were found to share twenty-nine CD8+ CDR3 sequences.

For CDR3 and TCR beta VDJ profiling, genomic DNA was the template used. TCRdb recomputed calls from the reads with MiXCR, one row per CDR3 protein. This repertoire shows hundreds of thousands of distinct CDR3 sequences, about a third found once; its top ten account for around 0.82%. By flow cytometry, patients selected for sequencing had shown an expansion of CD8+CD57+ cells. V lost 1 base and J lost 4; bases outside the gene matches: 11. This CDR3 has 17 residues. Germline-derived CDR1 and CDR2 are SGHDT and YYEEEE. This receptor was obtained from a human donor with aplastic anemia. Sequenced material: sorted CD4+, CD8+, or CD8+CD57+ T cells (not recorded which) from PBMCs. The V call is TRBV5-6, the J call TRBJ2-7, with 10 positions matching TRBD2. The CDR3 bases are TGTGCCAGCAGCTTGTTTCGCCCTAGCGGGAGATTGTACGAGCAGTACTTC. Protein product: CASSLFRPSGRLYEQYF.